The present entry profiles one TCR beta chain with its context. The sample comes from a study of blood T cell repertoires in COVID-19. As for the study in general: In each case, the material was cDNA or gDNA derived from T cells, B-cell-depleted T cells, or PBMCs.

Only in-frame clones appear in the TCRdb table, and some are missing; sequencing was by immunoSEQ multiplex PCR. The table has approximately 340,000 clones, approximately 90% seen once. The CDR3 is 15 residues long. With 1 base clipped from V and 3 bases from J, the junction kept 2 bases outside the gene matches. Germline V gene data show CDR1 as SGHVS and CDR2 as FQNEAQ. The chain joins TRBV7-8 to TRBJ2-7; 11 bases map to TRBD1. Sequenced material: peripheral blood. The receptor's source is a man aged 30-40 years with COVID-19, enrolled during active disease. CDR3 DNA: TGTGCCAGCAGCTTAGAGGGGACAGGGGGCTACGAGCAGTACTTC. As protein: CASSLEGTGGYEQYF.